The 23 T cell receptor beta chains presented below share a single source sample, sequenced in a study of T cell responses to AZD1222 COVID-19 vaccine. The repertoire was sequenced with immunoSEQ multiplex PCR; TCRdb's copy has only in-frame clones and lacks some. The sample has under 70,000 clones; 75% to 85% are singletons. This material consisted of peripheral blood, taken on day 0 of MenACWY control vaccination. These receptors came from an adult in good health.

The CDR3 coding sequence is TGTGCCAGTAAAGCGGACCCTAGCACAGATACGCAGTATTTT. Translated, it gives CASKADPSTDTQYF. The chain couples TRBV19 to TRBJ2-3, with TRBD2 as a possible D gene (5 bases). The CDR3 length is 14 residues. CDR1 is LNHDA and CDR2 is SQIVND in the germline V gene (reference sequence). Trimming removed 7 bases from V and 0 bases from J, with 11 bases in between.

The chain employs TRBV6-1 and TRBJ2-7; 8 nucleotides agree with TRBD2. CDR1 and CDR2 from the germline V gene are MNHNS and SASEGT. The V gene end was trimmed by 1 base and the J gene end by 3 bases; junction bases not matched to a gene: 11. This CDR3 is built from 17 residues. The CDR3 DNA reads as TGTGCCAGCAGTGAAGTTGTTAGCGGGACCCGACTCTACGAGCAGTACTTC. It yields the protein CASSEVVSGTRLYEQYF.

This clone was picked up a small number of times. This CDR3 reads CATSLGPGQRNQPQHF. DNA for the CDR3: TGTGCCACCAGCTTGGGACCGGGACAGAGAAATCAGCCCCAGCATTTT. This chain connects TRBV15 to TRBJ1-5; 7 positions match TRBD1. This CDR3 has 16 residues. The trim removed 5 bases at V and 4 bases at J, leaving 11 bases unmatched. The V gene's germline CDR1 is LNHNV and CDR2 YYDKDF (reference sequence). Variable domain in full (rest from reference TRBV15 and TRBJ1-5): DAMVIQNPRYQVTQFGKPVTLSCSQTLNHNVMYWYQQKSSQAPKLLFHYYDKDFNNEADTPDNFQSRRPNTSFCFLDIRSPGLGDTAMYLCATSLGPGQRNQPQHFGDGTRLSIL.

The chain carries TRBV11-2 and TRBJ1-2; D gene uncertain. Trimming took off 0 bases at V and 1 base at J, with 9 bases between the two ends. CDR1 is SGHAT, CDR2 FQNNGV, per germline. The CDR3 has 15 residues. The CDR3 DNA reads TGTGCCAGCAGCTTAGATACGGGCGGTAACTATGGCTACACCTTC. Encoded protein: CASSLDTGGNYGYTF.

This chain links TRBV9 with TRBJ2-2, with D tentatively TRBD1 or TRBD2 (5 bases each). Germline CDR1 reads SGDLS; CDR2 reads YYNGEE. V was shortened by 4 bases and J by 7 bases, with 17 bases between the two germline ends. The CDR3 is 15 amino acids. CDR3 coding DNA: TGTGCCAGCAGCCCTTCCGGGACCACCGGCGGGGAGCTGTTTTTT. Translated: CASSPSGTTGGELFF.

The J gene is TRBJ2-1, the V gene TRBV11-2; the D call may be TRBD1 or TRBD2 (5 bases each). The CDR3 covers 18 residues. Germline-derived CDR1 and CDR2 are SGHAT and FQNNGV. V dropped 0 bases and J dropped 3 bases, with 18 bases sitting between them. This CDR3 is CASSLDKATGRVYNEQFF. For the CDR3, the DNA is TGTGCCAGCAGCTTAGATAAGGCGACGGGACGGGTCTACAATGAGCAGTTCTTC.

A few counts support this clone. This sequence joins TRBV7-9 and TRBJ2-2; 8 bases map to TRBD2. After removal of 11 bases from V and 2 bases from J, the junction contained 4 bases not matched to a gene. In germline, CDR1 is SEHNR, CDR2 FQNEAQ (reference sequence). CDR3 size: 13 residues. CDR3 in amino acids: CAYRGGNTGELFF. DNA of the CDR3: TGTGCCTACCGGGGGGGCAACACCGGGGAGCTGTTTTTT.

The V and J genes are TRBV28 and TRBJ1-6; no clear D. There are 12 residues in the CDR3. Trimming took 2 bases from V and 14 from J, leaving 10 bases between them. CDR1 is MDHEN and CDR2 is SYDVKM in the germline V gene. The CDR3 region is CASSLNERALHF. CDR3 in DNA: TGTGCCAGCAGTTTAAATGAAAGGGCCCTCCACTTT.

The rearrangement links TRBV28 to TRBJ2-1; D is undetermined. V lost 6 bases and J 2 bases, leaving 17 bases between the germline ends. This CDR3 comprises 16 residues. The germline gives CDR1 MDHEN, CDR2 SYDVKM. The CDR3 coding sequence is TGTGCCAGCAGCGCCTTCGGAATAGAGGCCTACAATGAGCAGTTCTTC. Amino acid sequence: CASSAFGIEAYNEQFF. The whole variable domain, remainder taken from reference TRBV28 and TRBJ2-1, is DVKVTQSSRYLVKRTGEKVFLECVQDMDHENMFWYRQDPGLGLRLIYFSYDVKMKEKGDIPEGYSVSREKKERFSLILESASTNQTSMYLCASSAFGIEAYNEQFFGPGTRLTVL.

This clone is a singleton in its sample. The gene calls are TRBV19 and TRBJ1-5, with TRBD1 matching 8 bases. Germline V CDR1 and CDR2: LNHDA, SQIVND (reference sequence). The CDR3 totals 16 residues. After removal of 3 bases from V and 2 bases from J, the junction contained 6 bases not matched to a gene. The CDR3 DNA reads as TGTGCCAGTAGTATGGACAGGGCAGGGGGCAATCAGCCCCAGCATTTT. The encoded protein is CASSMDRAGGNQPQHF.

The chain employs TRBV5-1 and TRBJ1-2, with 9 positions matching TRBD1. V dropped 5 bases and J dropped 6; count of bases not matched to a gene: 14. This CDR3 contains 16 residues. CDR1 is SGHRS and CDR2 is YFSETQ in the germline V gene. The CDR3 nucleotides are TGCGCCAGCAGATACATGCCGGGACAGGGCTTACATGGCTACACCTTC. It yields the protein CASRYMPGQGLHGYTF.

This clone is judged medium-sized. The chain carries TRBV4-3 and TRBJ1-3; possible D gene TRBD1, 5 bases. Looked up from germline, CDR1 is LGHNA and CDR2 is YSLEER. V was shortened by 0 bases and J by 4 bases, with 13 bases between the two germline ends. This CDR3 spans 16 amino acids. The CDR3 reads CASSQDGAARGNTIYF. DNA of the CDR3: TGCGCCAGCAGCCAAGATGGGGCGGCCCGCGGAAACACCATATATTTT.

DNA for the CDR3: TGTGCCTGGAGTTTGACAGGGTCGACGTACACTGAAGCTTTCTTT. Protein product: CAWSLTGSTYTEAFF. This chain uses TRBV30 with TRBJ1-1, with 7 bases matching TRBD1. V was pared by 2 bases and J by 3 bases, with 9 bases of the junction left unmatched. The CDR3 loop spans 15 amino acids. CDR1 is GTSNPN and CDR2 is SVGIG in the germline V gene (reference sequence).

The chain employs TRBV7-8 and TRBJ2-1; no reliable D call. Trimming stripped 5 bases from V and 2 bases from J, with 7 bases between. The V gene's germline CDR1 is SGHVS and CDR2 FQNEAQ. This CDR3 has 13 residues. The CDR3 spells CASSTRTYNEQFF. CDR3 DNA sequence: TGTGCCAGCAGCACCCGGACCTACAATGAGCAGTTCTTC.

V usage is TRBV7-3 and J usage is TRBJ2-1, with a weak D call TRBD2 (6 bases). The CDR3 is made up of 14 amino acids. V lost 4 bases and J lost 9, with 16 bases in between. The germline gives CDR1 SGHTA, CDR2 FQGTGA. CDR3 bases: TGTGCCAGCAGCTCCGGGACTGGGGGTGGTGAGCAGTTCTTC. Its protein is CASSSGTGGGEQFF.

The rearrangement joins TRBV4-2 to TRBJ1-2, with TRBD1 matching 8 bases. The CDR3 length is 16 residues. Trimming took 0 bases from V and 5 from J; bases not matched to a gene: 8. Germline assignment: CDR1 LGHNA and CDR2 YNFKEQ. CDR3 in amino acids: CASSQDEGRTGYGYTF. The CDR3 region has the DNA TGTGCCAGCAGCCAAGATGAGGGTAGGACAGGGTATGGCTACACCTTC.

The rearrangement uses TRBV19 and TRBJ1-2, with 10 bases matching TRBD1. Trimming at V came to 4 bases and at J to 6 bases, leaving 8 bases not matched to a gene. Germline values: CDR1 LNHDA, CDR2 SQIVND (reference sequence). The CDR3 sequence is 15 residues long. The chain's CDR3 is CASSRGQGVWNGYTF. In DNA form, the CDR3 reads TGTGCCAGTAGTAGAGGACAGGGGGTTTGGAATGGCTACACCTTC.

The chain combines TRBV19 with TRBJ1-5; D gene uncertain. The CDR3 runs to 14 residues. Per the germline V gene, CDR1 is LNHDA and CDR2 is SQIVND (reference sequence). V was pared by 5 bases and J by 3 bases, with 11 bases between. The DNA of the CDR3 is TGTGCCAGTAGTCTCGGACCGCACAATCAGCCCCAGCATTTT. This translates into CASSLGPHNQPQHF. The whole variable domain, remainder taken from reference TRBV19 and TRBJ1-5, is DGGITQSPKYLFRKEGQNVTLSCEQNLNHDAMYWYRQDPGQGLRLIYYSQIVNDFQKGDIAEGYSVSREKKESFPLTVTSAQKNPTAFYLCASSLGPHNQPQHFGDGTRLSIL.

This clone was observed once. V usage is TRBV27 and J usage is TRBJ1-1; 7 bases map to TRBD1. J was trimmed by 3 bases and V by 1 base; bases with no gene match: 5. Germline V gene data show CDR1 as MNHEY and CDR2 as SMNVEV (reference sequence). The CDR3 spans 15 residues. Here the CDR3 reads CASSLFPDRDTEAFF. The CDR3 bases are TGTGCCAGCAGTTTATTCCCCGACAGGGACACTGAAGCTTTCTTT.

This rearrangement joins TRBV27 to TRBJ2-2; the D is unclear. Germline CDR1 reads MNHEY; CDR2 reads SMNVEV (reference sequence). The V end was cut by 5 bases, the J end by 2 bases, with 3 bases between. This CDR3 has 12 amino acids. The DNA for the CDR3 is TGTGCCAGCAGTCGAAACACCGGGGAGCTGTTTTTT. Translation: CASSRNTGELFF.

The chain combines TRBV6-2 or TRBV6-3 with TRBJ2-1; the D is unclear. The V end was cut by 5 bases, the J end by 1 base, with 15 bases between. The length of the CDR3 is 16 residues. Germline assignment: CDR1 MNHEY and CDR2 SVGEGT. CDR3 sequence: CASSLPVTESYNEQFF. CDR3 coding DNA: TGTGCCAGCAGTCTTCCTGTGACCGAGTCCTACAATGAGCAGTTCTTC.

This clone occurred once. V usage is TRBV5-5 and J usage is TRBJ1-6, with TRBD1 as a possible D gene (6 bases). V lost 6 bases and J 5 bases, leaving 24 bases between the germline ends. The germline CDR1 and CDR2 sequences are SGHKS and YYEKEE (reference sequence). The CDR3 totals 18 residues. The CDR3 DNA reads TGTGCCAGCACCACGGGGGCTTGGGGAATTACAGATAATTCACCCCTCCACTTT. Its protein product is CASTTGAWGITDNSPLHF.

The V and J genes are TRBV19 and TRBJ1-5; no reliable D call. This CDR3 has 13 residues. Per the germline V gene, CDR1 is LNHDA and CDR2 is SQIVND (reference sequence). V was trimmed by 8 bases and J by 5 bases, leaving 13 bases between them. The CDR3, as DNA: TGTGCCAGTGCTGACGGAGTCTATCAGCCCCAGCATTTT. Encoded protein: CASADGVYQPQHF.